This entry is about one T cell receptor beta chain. Its antigen remains undetermined. No quality values exist for individual bases; no much larger clone is one base distant. V ends up 3 bases short and J 6 bases short, with an unmatched junction base count of 7. CDR1 SGDLS and CDR2 YYNGEE were looked up in the germline V gene. The CDR3 has 15 amino acids, counting the end cysteine and phenylalanine. Solely the CDR3 DNA is kept, with 45 bases framed from the first base. This sample stems from a study of cytomegalovirus exposure and HLA in healthy donors (dated by TCRdb to about 2017). Context from the whole study: According to an earlier analysis of 450 to 650 of the donors, about 179 million T cells yielded 117 million unique TCR beta sequences and about 300 Gb of sequence data. All discovery cohort repertoires had been generated on a single sequencing platform. Typing coverage differed by locus: A, B, C, DRB1 and DQB1 were typed in roughly 620-630 donors, DQA1 in about 560, DPA1 in over 600, and DPB1 in just under 490. Among the roughly 390 genotyped donors, about 83% belonged to the genetic ancestry cluster associated with self-reported Caucasian donors. Along with the approximately 650-subject first cohort, a separate validation cohort of roughly 110 different subjects was used. Across around 400 genotyped donors of the cohort, an average of about 240,000 unique TCR beta nucleotide sequences per donor were sequenced, and roughly 18% of those sequences were non-productive. HLA typing covered class I and class II loci at four-digit resolution. To decide whether each TCR beta V gene segment behaved as functional or pseudogenic, an earlier analysis of several hundred of the donors relied on high-throughput TCR beta sequencing. Approximately 310 gigabases of sequencing data and 70 million to 100 million unique TCR sequences were included in an early release covering 550 to 800 HLA-typed donors. Using immunosequencing, the study profiled T cell repertoires from 666 subjects and related those repertoires to cytomegalovirus serostatus. To predict cytomegalovirus infection status, the study combined high-throughput TCR immunosequencing, statistical association of individual TCRs with disease status, and machine learning. In the later analysis, no new phenotypic data were used to find candidate immune exposures; instead, reliance was placed on TCR beta sequences and their occurrence across donors. A handful of DR-DQ haplotypes were handled as single units for association and clustering because linkage in the cohort was strong. In a later genetic analysis, genome-wide SNP genotypes for about 55% of the roughly 700 donors were used, and that subset was treated as a discovery cohort. The aim of the study was to test whether cataloging public T cell receptors could identify signatures of past pathogen exposure. To study patterns of TCR occurrence, a later analysis re-analyzed previously published TCR beta repertoires from around 700 donors and added high-resolution HLA genotyping. Donor age, sex, ethnicity and CMV serostatus were compiled alongside the repertoire data. Study-level results and caveats: Most CMV-associated TCR beta chains appeared to be HLA-restricted in a later analysis, and the HLA associations seemed to be driven largely by CMV exposure. While some public TCRs were present in many individuals, most TCR sequences turned up only very rarely across donors. The only immune exposure information available for the cohort was CMV serostatus. Some IMGT-functional V segments, including TRBV6-2 and TRBV6-3, could not be told apart with the 87-base-pair reads, so those segments were excluded. The classifier was reported to diagnose cytomegalovirus status with high specificity and sensitivity in both the original and validation cohorts. Compared with the approximately 720-donor mean, donors in an Asian-associated ancestry cluster had fewer N-insertions in productive TCRs, according to a later genetic analysis. The presence/absence analyses assumed that sequencing depth was roughly uniform across donors, and that assumption may not be true. A later analysis reported that several top co-occurrence clusters appeared linked to parvovirus B19, influenza, CMV and Epstein-Barr virus. The study listed 150 to 200 TCR beta chains as associated with cytomegalovirus. Strong co-occurrence of HLA alleles, especially DR and DQ, made assigning TCR associations to individual alleles difficult. Because HLA typing was unavailable for some donors at each locus, only the typed subset was used in association tests. A group of highly shared sequence variants was considered likely to be a technical artifact of the sequencing pipeline. Specific HLA alleles were associated with roughly 16,000 TCR beta sequences at a false discovery rate of 0.05 in a later analysis. A further reported finding was that TCR beta sequences accurately predicted the HLA-A and HLA-B alleles for most subjects in the first cohort. In a later genetic analysis, a missense DCLRE1C variant was associated with V-gene and J-gene trimming of TCR beta chains, and the association was replicated in an independent cohort. Because counts were too low, about 18 rarely observed V segments, including chromosome 9 orphons, were excluded from the earlier analysis of fewer than 650 of the donors. The authors suggested that the approach could potentially be generalized to other disease states and immunological phenotypes. In an earlier analysis of more than 450 of the donors, most TCR beta V segments were observed in productive rearrangements about 87% or about 30% of the time, broadly matching IMGT annotations. In a later analysis, HLA-associated TCR beta chains were found to be more clonally expanded and to have lower generation probabilities than equally common non-associated chains. In this cohort, only TCR beta chains were sequenced, and detectable features were limited by the absence of alpha or paired-chain data. Correlated functional status among segregating V segments might be attributable to linkage disequilibrium, but an unknown experimental factor could not be ruled out. In vitro tests confirmed that a few of the cytomegalovirus-associated TCR beta chains recognize cytomegalovirus antigens. In a later analysis, TCR association rates were found to vary across HLA loci, with the most associated TCRs seen for DRB1 alleles and the fewest for HLA-C alleles.

The cohort was made up of roughly 670 healthy bone marrow donors. At the time of sampling, all cohort members were nominally healthy, though unrecorded immune exposures were likely present. The donor tested CMV seronegative and was one of the 352 seronegative cohort members. Every donor gave a peripheral blood sample, and the peripheral blood mononuclear cells from that sample were used for TCR beta sequencing. Genomic DNA extraction from the blood cell samples was performed with the Qiagen DNeasy Blood Extraction Kit. Libraries were constructed by the immunoSEQ multiplex PCR assay. A mixture of 60 forward primers for TCR Vbeta segments and 13 reverse primers for TCR Jbeta segments was used in the multiplex PCR. A multiplex PCR assay on genomic DNA amplified the CDR3 region of rearranged TCR beta genes. On the Illumina HiSeq System, the amplified TCR beta libraries were sequenced as 87-base-pair reads. In the original analysis: A later analysis tallied around 82 million unique TCR beta chains across the 550 to 850 repertoires, and about 10 million of those chains were shared by two or more donors. Raw reads were error-corrected and collapsed into unique sequences by a nearest-neighbor algorithm in which closely related sequences were merged to remove PCR and sequencing errors. CDR3 sequences were aligned to IMGT reference sequences to assign V, D and J gene segments. For a sequence to be retained, a match of at least six nucleotides was required to both a V gene segment and a J gene segment. Rearrangements were classified as productive when the CDR3 lacked stop codons and remained in frame with V and J, and all other rearrangements were classified as non-productive. CDR3 was defined by IMGT convention, running from the second conserved V-encoded cysteine to the conserved J-encoded phenylalanine. Sequences without an unambiguous match to a single V gene segment were excluded from the earlier analysis of several hundred of the donors. In an earlier analysis of 450 to 700 of the donors, V segments were called functional above 56.7% productive rearrangements and were called segregating when the between-donor standard deviation exceeded 5%. A statistical classification framework was developed to diagnose cytomegalovirus status using the catalog of TCR beta chain sequences. A later analysis assigned V and J genes by comparing TCR nucleotide sequences with IMGT/GENE-DB human TR gene sequences. Using the TCRdist pipeline, a later analysis assigned CDR3 sequences along with most-parsimonious VDJ recombination scenarios. In a later analysis, each TCR beta chain was defined by its CDR3 amino acid sequence together with its V-gene family, and reads lacking a unique V-gene family were excluded. To address suspected cross-contamination and a sequencing artifact, a later analysis removed approximately 590 highly shared, low-generation-probability nucleotide sequences. For each public chain, a later analysis derived a clonal expansion index from normalized ranks of inferred template counts within each repertoire. In a later analysis, generation probabilities were computed with a VDJ recombination model fitted to out-of-frame rearrangements, and the resulting probabilities were checked against IGoR. Hypergeometric tests were used in a later analysis to score TCR-TCR, TCR-HLA and TCR-CMV co-occurrence, with a repertoire-size bias correction applied to the TCR pairs. To estimate false discovery rates, a later analysis permuted the HLA or CMV assignments 20 times. A later analysis grouped co-occurring TCRs with DBSCAN, adding TCRdist sequence similarity when clustering within HLA-allele-positive subsets. Co-occurrence clustering excluded repertoires with fewer than 30,000 or more than 120,000 public chains, plus five with anomalous nucleotide sharing. TCRdb retrieved this table from immuneACCESS and kept in-frame rearrangements only. Not all clones are present; in checked studies, unresolved V genes account for under half, and no reason is known for the remainder. V and J calls and clone size come straight from that table; D and trimming were deduced from the DNA. This sample holds roughly 190,000 clones; 79% were observed only once. The ten biggest clones cover 1.5% to 2% of the sample.

This TCR was recovered from a young woman in good health and CMV-seronegative. The rearranged chain carries TRBV9 and TRBJ1-1, with 11 central nucleotides matching TRBD1. The sequenced material came from PBMCs. The bases are TGTGCCAGCAGCGCGGAGGACAGGGGGCGACCTGAAGCTTTCTTT. This translates into CASSAEDRGRPEAFF. The entire variable domain, with the stretches around the CDR3 drawn from the reference TRBV9 and TRBJ1-1 proteins, is DSGVTQTPKHLITATGQRVTLRCSPRSGDLSVYWYQQSLDQGLQFLIQYYNGEERAKGNILERFSAQQFPDLHSELNLSSLELGDSALYFCASSAEDRGRPEAFFGQGTRLTVV.